This T cell receptor (beta chain) came from a study of T cell responses to AZD1222 COVID-19 vaccine. Study conclusions and caveats: Vaccine-associated CD4 TCRs spanned spike, dominant at 160-218 and 743-854. Donor demographics were predominantly white British with a female majority; clonal diversity may be underestimated. Two AZD1222 administrations were followed by greater Spike-specific TCR breadth and depth. Nearly half of unique spike-specific TCRs reportedly avoided B.1.351 and B.1.1.7 mutated regions.

Using immunoSEQ multiplex PCR, the repertoire was profiled, and TCRdb retains in-frame clones only, with some absent. Here the sample spans approximately 190,000 clones, just over 90% being singletons. Comments on this clone: The antigen is undetermined.

The CDR3 is 17 amino acids. CDR1 ENHRY and CDR2 SYGVKD come from the germline V gene. Trimming took 0 bases from V and 0 from J, leaving 12 bases between them. This receptor was obtained from an adult in good health. The input for sequencing was peripheral blood, taken on day 0 of AZD1222 vaccination. The V call is TRBV10-3, the J call TRBJ1-5; D is ambiguous. The CDR3 coding sequence is TGTGCCATCAGTGAGTCGAGTAAGCGAAATAGCAATCAGCCCCAGCATTTT. Translated, it gives CAISESSKRNSNQPQHF.